Listed here are 11 T cell receptor beta chains from one sample, sequenced in a study of cytomegalovirus exposure and HLA in healthy donors. Assay: immunoSEQ multiplex PCR; the TCRdb copy retains only in-frame clones and omits some. The sample consists of around 400,000 clones, 86% of them appearing once. The sequenced material came from PBMCs. The receptors originated from a woman younger than 35 in good health and CMV-seronegative.

This sequence joins TRBV5-1 and TRBJ2-3; maybe TRBD2 (5 bases). The length of the CDR3 is 14 residues. V was trimmed by 0 bases and J by 4 bases, leaving 9 bases between them. CDR1 is SGHRS and CDR2 is YFSETQ in the germline V gene. CDR3: CASSLGAEADTQYF. The CDR3 DNA sequence: TGCGCCAGCAGCTTGGGGGCGGAGGCAGATACGCAGTATTTT.

This chain joins TRBV28 and TRBJ2-4; tentative D call: TRBD2 (6 bases). The germline V gene has CDR1 MDHEN and CDR2 SYDVKM. Trimming shortened V by 8 bases and J by 0 bases, and 14 bases separated the two germline ends. This CDR3 spans 15 amino acids. The CDR3: CASRRGALAKNIQYF. In DNA, the CDR3 is TGTGCCAGCCGGCGGGGCGCTCTAGCCAAAAACATTCAGTACTTC.

The chain employs TRBV2 and TRBJ2-7; the D is unclear. Germline V gene sequence: CDR1 SNHLY, CDR2 FYNNEI. The length of the CDR3 is 13 residues. V lost 5 bases and J 0 bases, leaving 8 bases between the germline ends. CDR3 protein: CASSINSSYEQYF. The DNA for the CDR3 is TGTGCCAGCAGTATAAACAGCTCCTACGAGCAGTACTTC.

J is TRBJ1-2 and V is TRBV28; 11 positions match TRBD1. The germline V gene has CDR1 MDHEN and CDR2 SYDVKM. The CDR3 contains 17 residues. V trimming: 6 bases; J trimming: 4 bases; junction bases outside the gene matches: 13. CDR3 sequence: CASRPPGQGAKRYGYTF. The CDR3 DNA follows: TGTGCCAGCAGGCCCCCCGGACAGGGGGCGAAACGCTATGGCTACACCTTC.

The gene calls are TRBV25-1 and TRBJ2-5; 9 bases are shared with TRBD2. Germline values: CDR1 MGHDK, CDR2 SYGVNS. V gave up 3 bases and J gave up 5 bases; unmatched junction bases: 13. The CDR3 runs to 17 residues. CDR3 residues: CASSEGMAGGATETQYF. DNA for the CDR3: TGTGCCAGCAGTGAGGGTATGGCGGGGGGGGCTACTGAGACCCAGTACTTC. Looking up the rest from reference TRBV25-1 and TRBJ2-5 gives the full variable domain: EADIYQTPRYLVIGTGKKITLECSQTMGHDKMYWYQQDPGMELHLIHYSYGVNSTEKGDLSSESTVSRIRTEHFPLTLESARPSHTSQYLCASSEGMAGGATETQYFGPGTRLLVL.

The V gene is TRBV6-5, the J gene TRBJ1-2, with D hard to call. V lost 6 bases, J lost 4 bases, and 18 bases lay in between. Per germline, CDR1 MNHEY and CDR2 SVGAGI. CDR3 length: 15 residues. CDR3 sequence reads: CASRTGGTGVYGYTF. The CDR3 DNA reads TGTGCCAGCAGGACGGGAGGAACTGGGGTCTATGGCTACACCTTC.

This chain uses TRBV6-4 with TRBJ2-2, with D possibly matching TRBD1 (5 bases). The CDR3 is 13 amino acids. Trimming pared 2 bases from V and 4 bases from J, leaving 5 bases between. CDR1 and CDR2 from the germline V gene are MRHNA and SNTAGT. The CDR3 DNA follows: TGTGCCAGCAGTGACACAGGCACCGGGGAGCTGTTTTTT. Translation: CASSDTGTGELFF.

This chain uses TRBV6-5 with TRBJ1-5; 8 bases are shared with TRBD1. Germline V CDR1 and CDR2: MNHEY, SVGAGI. V lost 5 bases, J lost 3 bases, and 6 bases stayed unmatched. This CDR3 is built from 15 residues. CDR3 residues: CASSQGQGLNQPQHF. CDR3 nucleotides: TGTGCCAGCAGTCAAGGACAGGGTCTCAATCAGCCCCAGCATTTT.

DNA for the CDR3: TGTGCCTGGAGTGTAGCTAGGACTAGCGGGTTGGCAGATACGCAGTATTTT. Protein sequence: CAWSVARTSGLADTQYF. This chain joins TRBV30 and TRBJ2-3; 11 bases align to TRBD2. Germline CDR1 and CDR2: GTSNPN and SVGIG (reference sequence). Trimming removed 0 bases from V and 4 bases from J; junction bases left unmatched: 9. The CDR3 has 17 amino acids.

The chain employs TRBV27 and TRBJ2-4, with D perhaps matching TRBD1 (5 bases). The CDR3 totals 14 residues. Deletions cut 2 bases from V and 6 bases from J, with 11 bases between. CDR1 is MNHEY, CDR2 SMNVEV, per germline (reference sequence). CDR3 nucleotide sequence: TGTGCCAGCAGTTTAACTGGGGCGACAAACATTCAGTACTTC. Its protein product is CASSLTGATNIQYF.

The rearrangement joins TRBV6-5 to TRBJ1-1; 11 bases are shared with TRBD1. The CDR3 is 15 residues long. J lost 5 bases, V lost 4 bases, and 6 bases had no gene match. Germline assignment: CDR1 MNHEY and CDR2 SVGAGI. The DNA for the CDR3 is TGTGCCAGCAGTTCGGACAGGGGGCGCAGGACTGAAGCTTTCTTT. Translated, it gives CASSSDRGRRTEAFF.